The 8 T cell receptor beta chains reported below all come from one sample, sequenced in a study of identical twins. TCRdb ran MiXCR on the 5' RACE reads and lists one entry per CDR3 protein. The sample carries 310,000 or so distinct CDR3 sequences, roughly 8.6% recorded once. These data also featured in a second study, about yellow fever vaccine responses in identical twins.

The sequencing sample was made of memory (CD45RO+) T cells sorted from blood. The origin of the receptors is a woman aged 18-29 years in good health.

The rearrangement joins TRBV24-1 to TRBJ2-7, with 11 bases matching TRBD1. Germline CDR1 is KGHDR and CDR2 is SFDVKD. V lost 4 bases and J lost 2; bases outside the gene matches: 6. CDR3 length: 16 residues. CDR3 bases: TGTGCCACCAGTGACTTGGGACAGGGGGGCACCTACGAGCAGTACTTC. Protein product: CATSDLGQGGTYEQYF.

This clonotype was found a few times. The junction and the germline gene differ at one end; a read error may be behind it. The chain employs TRBV6-1 and TRBJ2-1; 9 nucleotides line up with TRBD2. This CDR3 comprises 16 residues. CDR1 and CDR2 from the germline V gene are MNHNS and SASEGT. CDR3 sequence reads: CASREGLALSYNEQFF. The CDR3 region has the DNA TGTGCCAGCAGAGAAGGACTAGCGCTATCCTACAATGAGCAGTTCTTC.

This clonotype was detected ten times or more. V gene TRBV29-1 combines with J gene TRBJ1-2, with 7 bases that match TRBD1. CDR1 is SQVTM and CDR2 is ANQGSEA in the germline V gene. V shed 6 bases, J shed 0 bases, and the junction held 1 base outside the gene matches. The CDR3 is 12 amino acids. The CDR3 DNA sequence: TGCAGCGTCGGGACAGCTAACTATGGCTACACCTTC. Amino acid sequence: CSVGTANYGYTF.

This clonotype was seen only a few times. Mismatch with germline at one junction end may stem from a read error. The rearrangement joins TRBV29-1 to TRBJ2-1; D unclear. Germline values: CDR1 SQVTM, CDR2 ANQGSEA. The CDR3 covers 11 residues. This CDR3 is CSVEVYHEQFF. The CDR3 DNA is TGCAGCGTTGAGGTCTACCATGAGCAGTTCTTC.

Ten or more counts support this clonotype. The chain recombines TRBV3-1 with TRBJ2-3; TRBD2 agrees at 10 bases. Germline-derived CDR1 and CDR2 are LGHDT and YNNKEL (reference sequence). V lost 1 base and J lost 2; bases outside the gene matches: 6. There are 17 residues in the CDR3. CDR3 nucleotide sequence: TGTGCCAGCAGCCAAGGAGTACTAGCGGGACCCACAGATACGCAGTATTTT. It specifies CASSQGVLAGPTDTQYF.

The CDR3 DNA reads as TGTGCCAGCATGAACCGGGTCTACAATGAGCAGTTCTTC. Its translation: CASMNRVYNEQFF. The rearrangement uses TRBV6-1 and TRBJ2-1; D remains unclear. Per germline, CDR1 MNHNS and CDR2 SASEGT. The CDR3 loop spans 13 amino acids. The V end lost 7 bases, the J end lost 3 bases, and 10 bases lay between the germline ends.

This clonotype appeared many times. V usage is TRBV5-1 and J usage is TRBJ1-3; D unclear. In germline, CDR1 is SGHRS, CDR2 YFSETQ. Trimming pared 4 bases from V and 1 base from J, leaving 15 bases between. This CDR3 is built from 16 residues. The CDR3 bases are TGCGCCAGCAGCGAAAGATCAGCAATTTCTGGAAACACCATATATTTT. Its protein is CASSERSAISGNTIYF.

The chain uses TRBV6-4 and TRBJ2-1; 10 positions match TRBD2. The V gene's germline CDR1 is MRHNA and CDR2 SNTAGT. Trimming removed 2 bases from V and 6 bases from J; junction bases left unmatched: 7. The CDR3 is 16 amino acids. In nucleotides, the CDR3 is TGTGCCAGCAGTGACGCTCTAGCGGGAGAGTCCAATGAGCAGTTCTTC. It encodes CASSDALAGESNEQFF.